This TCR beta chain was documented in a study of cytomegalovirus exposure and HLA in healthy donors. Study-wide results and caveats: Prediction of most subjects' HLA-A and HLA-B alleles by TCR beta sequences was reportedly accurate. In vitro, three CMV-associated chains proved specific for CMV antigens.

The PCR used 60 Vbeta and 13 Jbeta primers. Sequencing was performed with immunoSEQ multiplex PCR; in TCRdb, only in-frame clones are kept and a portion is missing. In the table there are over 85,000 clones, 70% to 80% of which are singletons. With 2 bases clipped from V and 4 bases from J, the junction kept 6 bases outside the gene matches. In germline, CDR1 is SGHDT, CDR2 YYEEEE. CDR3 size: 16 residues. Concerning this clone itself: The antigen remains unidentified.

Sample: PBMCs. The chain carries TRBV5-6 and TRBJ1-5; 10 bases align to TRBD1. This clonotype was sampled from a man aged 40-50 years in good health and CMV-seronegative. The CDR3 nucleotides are TGTGCCAGCAGCTTTTCCATGGGACAGGGGAATCAGCCCCAGCATTTT. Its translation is CASSFSMGQGNQPQHF.